The 16 T cell receptor beta chains below come from one sample, sequenced in a study of CD8 T cells in Susac syndrome. Reverse transcription used about 0.45 to 1 ug RNA and random hexamers. TCRdb re-analysed the immunoSEQ multiplex PCR reads in MiXCR, keeping a single row per CDR3 protein. The table has under 200,000 distinct CDR3 sequences, approximately 94% seen once; the top ten hold less than 0.15%. The source material was CD4+ T cells from PBMCs. The receptors derive from a human donor with Susac syndrome.

This chain links TRBV18 with TRBJ2-2; D gene uncertain. The V gene's germline CDR1 is KGHSH and CDR2 LQKENI. The CDR3 has 17 amino acids. The V end was cut by 1 base, the J end by 5 bases, with 17 bases between. CDR3 protein: CASSPRDFGSSTGELFF. The DNA for the CDR3 is TGTGCCAGCTCACCACGTGATTTTGGTAGTTCGACCGGGGAGCTGTTTTTT. The variable domain in full, completed from reference TRBV18 and TRBJ2-2, reads NAGVMQNPRHLVRRRGQEARLRCSPMKGHSHVYWYRQLPEEGLKFMVYLQKENIIDESGMPKERFSAEFPKEGPSILRIQQVVRGDSAAYFCASSPRDFGSSTGELFFGEGSRLTVL.

The V gene is TRBV29-1, the J gene TRBJ1-2; 7 bases match TRBD1. This CDR3 is 13 amino acids long. Germline values: CDR1 SQVTM, CDR2 ANQGSEA. J gave up 3 bases and V 6 bases, and 7 bases lay outside the gene matches. This chain's CDR3 is CSVGIGTDYGYTF. The CDR3 DNA sequence: TGCAGCGTGGGAATCGGGACAGACTATGGCTACACCTTC. Full variable domain (rest looked up from reference TRBV29-1 and TRBJ1-2): SAVISQKPSRDICQRGTSLTIQCQVDSQVTMMFWYRQQPGQSLTLIATANQGSEATYESGFVIDKFPISRPNLTFSTLTVSNMSPEDSSIYLCSVGIGTDYGYTFGSGTRLTVV.

The rearrangement uses TRBV15 and TRBJ1-1, with D unclear. V was pared by 4 bases and J by 3 bases, with 6 bases between. Germline CDR1 reads LNHNV; CDR2 reads YYDKDF (reference sequence). The length of the CDR3 is 12 residues. The CDR3 is CATSTTDTEAFF. The CDR3 bases are TGTGCCACCAGCACGACCGACACTGAAGCTTTCTTT.

The rearrangement joins TRBV5-1 to TRBJ1-2; D is unresolved. V lost 0 bases to trimming and J lost 4 bases, with 7 bases between them. This CDR3 spans 13 amino acids. Per the germline V gene, CDR1 is SGHRS and CDR2 is YFSETQ. The CDR3 coding sequence is TGCGCCAGCAGCTTGGATTCCGGCTATGGCTACACCTTC. The encoded protein is CASSLDSGYGYTF.

CDR3: CASSQDPRTGSYNEQFF. The DNA of the CDR3 is TGTGCCAGCAGCCAAGATCCCCGGACAGGGTCCTACAATGAGCAGTTCTTC. The chain is built from TRBV4-2 and TRBJ2-1; 8 bases are shared with TRBD1. The CDR3 is 17 residues long. After removal of 0 bases from V and 1 base from J, the junction contained 5 bases not matched to a gene. Germline CDR1 and CDR2: LGHNA and YNFKEQ.

This sequence joins TRBV7-9 and TRBJ2-1; TRBD1 matches at 8 bases. V dropped 2 bases and J dropped 5; count of bases not matched to a gene: 11. The length of the CDR3 is 17 residues. From germline, CDR1 is SEHNR and CDR2 FQNEAQ (reference sequence). The CDR3 DNA follows: TGTGCCAGCAGCTTACTACCGGGACAGGCCATCGACAATGAGCAGTTCTTC. This encodes CASSLLPGQAIDNEQFF.

The CDR3, as DNA: TGCGCCAGCAGCCAATCGACAAGCTACGAGCAGTACTTC. Amino acid sequence: CASSQSTSYEQYF. This sequence joins TRBV4-3 and TRBJ2-7; D gene ambiguous. The CDR3 is 13 residues long. V was shortened by 2 bases and J by 3 bases, with 8 bases between the two germline ends. The V gene's germline CDR1 is LGHNA and CDR2 YSLEER.

The chain has TRBV5-6 and TRBJ2-1, with 7 bases identical to TRBD2. The CDR3 has 15 residues. J gave up 1 base and V 4 bases, and 5 bases lay outside the gene matches. Germline V gives CDR1 SGHDT, CDR2 YYEEEE. CDR3 nucleotide sequence: TGTGCCAGCAGCGGGGGACTACGTTCCTACAATGAGCAGTTCTTC. Translating gives CASSGGLRSYNEQFF.

V and J are TRBV24-1 and TRBJ2-1; D unclear. Trimming shortened V by 1 base and J by 5 bases, and 5 bases separated the two germline ends. The CDR3 runs 13 residues. Germline-derived CDR1 and CDR2 are KGHDR and SFDVKD. CDR3 amino acids: CATSDFYNNEQFF. As DNA, the CDR3 is TGTGCCACCAGTGATTTCTACAACAATGAGCAGTTCTTC.

The rearrangement uses TRBV18 and TRBJ2-3; no clear D gene. V lost 3 bases and J lost 3, with 13 bases in between. Per the germline V gene, CDR1 is KGHSH and CDR2 is LQKENI. The CDR3 is 15 residues long. CDR3 amino acids: CASSPPIKRTDTQYF. The DNA of the CDR3 is TGTGCCAGCTCACCTCCAATTAAAAGGACAGATACGCAGTATTTT.

This clonotype is a singleton in its sample. The chain recombines TRBV12-3 or TRBV12-4 with TRBJ2-5; D may be TRBD1 (6 bases). The ends were cut back, 4 bases at V and 2 bases at J, with 20 bases in the middle. This CDR3 contains 17 residues. The CDR3 bases are TGTGCCAGCAGTTCGCGGCTGACAGGCTCGGAACAAGAGACCCAGTACTTC. Translation gives CASSSRLTGSEQETQYF.

The chain has TRBV14 and TRBJ2-3; 7 nucleotides line up with TRBD1. This CDR3 region has 13 residues. The trim removed 5 bases at V and 8 bases at J, leaving 7 bases unmatched. Germline CDR1 reads SGHDN; CDR2 reads FVKESK. The CDR3 nucleotides read TGTGCCAGCAGCACGCACCCAGGGGGTACGCAGTATTTT. Translating it yields CASSTHPGGTQYF. Variable domain in full (rest from reference TRBV14 and TRBJ2-3): EAGVTQFPSHSVIEKGQTVTLRCDPISGHDNLYWYRRVMGKEIKFLLHFVKESKQDESGMPNNRFLAERTGGTYSTLKVQPAELEDSGVYFCASSTHPGGTQYFGPGTRLTVL.

The chain has TRBV28 and TRBJ2-1; D remains unclear. The ends were cut back, 8 bases at V and 7 bases at J, with 9 bases in the middle. Germline V gives CDR1 MDHEN, CDR2 SYDVKM. The CDR3 has 11 amino acids. CDR3 nucleotides: TGTGCCAGCCCAAAAGGGAATGAGCAGTTCTTC. This sequence encodes CASPKGNEQFF.

The rearrangement joins TRBV6-2 or TRBV6-3 to TRBJ1-1, with no clear D. CDR1 is MNHEY and CDR2 is SVGEGT in the germline V gene. This CDR3 comprises 13 residues. The V gene lost 1 base and the J gene lost 6 bases, with 9 bases spanning the gap. Here the CDR3 DNA reads TGTGCCAGCAGTTACTTAGGGAAATCTGAAGCTTTCTTT. It is translated as CASSYLGKSEAFF.

This sequence joins TRBV14 and TRBJ2-2; 8 bases are a match to TRBD1. From germline, CDR1 is SGHDN and CDR2 FVKESK. The CDR3 is 15 amino acids. After removal of 4 bases from V and 4 bases from J, the junction contained 5 bases not matched to a gene. CDR3 sequence reads: CASSLQGALTGELFF. The CDR3 nucleotides read TGTGCCAGCAGCCTTCAGGGGGCGCTCACCGGGGAGCTGTTTTTT.

The chain links TRBV5-1 to TRBJ2-2; tentatively, D is TRBD1 (6 bases). V was pared by 0 bases and J by 2 bases, with 8 bases between. Germline values: CDR1 SGHRS, CDR2 YFSETQ. There are 15 residues in the CDR3. The CDR3 sequence: CASSLGRGNTGELFF. For the CDR3, the DNA is TGCGCCAGCAGCTTGGGCAGGGGAAACACCGGGGAGCTGTTTTTT.